A selection of T cell receptor beta chains follows, all from one sample in a study of tumor-infiltrating lymphocytes in primary liver carcinoma. MiXCR was run by TCRdb on the multiplex PCR reads, yielding one entry per CDR3 protein. The sample shows 310,000 or so distinct CDR3 sequences, approximately 54% of them seen only once. Sample: peripheral blood. Every receptor here comes from a woman aged 25 to 45 with primary liver carcinoma and hepatitis B virus infection. Both conserved end residues are part of each CDR3. The order of the fields is clone size, J gene, D gene, V gene, CDR3 protein, CDR3 DNA. D genes are given only for firm matches. Clone size is given for some rows only: seen once, a few or many times, or a class if the clone is expanded.

>many|TRBJ2-1|TRBD2|TRBV6-2/TRBV6-3
CASSGLAGGLTYNEQFF
TGTGCCAGCTCCGGGCTAGCGGGGGGGCTGACCTACAATGAGCAGTTCTTC
>few|TRBJ1-3|-|TRBV6-5
CASSYGAGNAGGNTIYF
TGTGCCAGCAGTTACGGAGCTGGAAACGCGGGAGGAAACACCATATATTTT
>-|TRBJ2-2|TRBD1|TRBV4-2
CASSQATGGGGELSF
TGTGCCAGCAGCCAGGCTACAGGGGGCGGCGGGGAGCTGTCTTTT
>-|TRBJ2-7|-|TRBV7-9
CASSFIDSWQYF
TGTGCCAGCAGCTTTATTGATTCTTGGCAGTACTTC
>-|TRBJ1-2|-|TRBV5-1
CTSSYSGTSYGYTF
TGCACCAGCAGCTACTCCGGGACGAGCTATGGCTACACCTTC
>many|TRBJ2-5|-|TRBV11-3
CASSPGTSWSEETQYF
TGTGCCAGCAGCCCCGGGACCTCCTGGTCCGAGGAGACCCAGTACTTC
>few|TRBJ2-4|TRBD2|TRBV28
CASSSGLAGKNIQYF
TGTGCCAGCAGTTCCGGACTAGCGGGGAAAAACATTCAGTACTTC
>-|TRBJ2-3|TRBD2|TRBV7-8
CAGSLEEASGSTDTQYF
TGTGCCGGCAGCCTAGAGGAGGCTAGCGGGAGCACAGATACGCAGTATTTT
>many|TRBJ2-1|-|TRBV29-1
CSVHSGLHNYNEQFF
TGCAGCGTACATTCCGGACTACACAACTACAATGAGCAGTTCTTC
>-|TRBJ2-2|-|TRBV12-3/TRBV12-4
CASSLTRIEELFF
TGTGCCAGCAGTTTGACAAGGATTGAGGAGCTGTTTTTT
>-|TRBJ1-1|TRBD1|TRBV6-1
CASSWTGRVGTEALF
TGTGCCAGCAGTTGGACAGGGAGGGTAGGCACTGAAGCTCTCTTT
>-|TRBJ2-4|TRBD2|TRBV27
CVSSYLAGSGVTKNIQYF
TGTGTCAGCAGTTATCTAGCGGGAAGTGGAGTGACCAAAAACATTCAGTACTTC
>-|TRBJ2-6|-|TRBV7-8
CASSQRQGSGANVLTF
TGTGCCAGCAGCCAGCGCCAGGGCTCTGGGGCCAACGTCCTGACTTTC
>few|TRBJ2-2|-|TRBV7-8
CASSLWVANTGELFF
TGTGCCAGCAGCTTATGGGTAGCGAACACCGGGGAGCTGTTTTTT
>-|TRBJ1-6|-|TRBV6-2/TRBV6-3
CASGPNRVLARNSPFHF
TGTGCCAGCGGACCAAACCGCGTGTTGGCGCGGAATTCACCCTTCCACTTT
>-|TRBJ1-2|-|TRBV14
CASSRDRSSYGYTF
TGTGCCAGCAGCCGAGATAGGTCCAGCTATGGCTACACCTTC
>-|TRBJ2-1|-|TRBV5-4
CASSLSEEQFF
TGTGCCAGCAGCTTGTCGGAGGAGCAGTTCTTC
>-|TRBJ2-5|-|TRBV18
CASSPPQESQYF
TGTGCCAGCTCACCCCCACAAGAGAGCCAGTACTTC
>-|TRBJ2-7|-|TRBV28
CADPRAEQYF
TGTGCCGACCCCCGGGCCGAGCAGTACTTC
>few|TRBJ2-1|TRBD2|TRBV12-3/TRBV12-4
CASSLGGSVNEQFF
TGTGCCAGCAGTTTAGGCGGGAGTGTAAATGAGCAGTTCTTC
>-|TRBJ1-1|-|TRBV5-1
CASSQDPGRRNTEAFF
TGCGCCAGCAGTCAAGATCCGGGACGGCGGAACACTGAAGCTTTCTTT
>-|TRBJ1-2|TRBD1|TRBV28
CASSSLGQEVGYTF
TGTGCCAGCAGTTCCCTAGGACAGGAAGTTGGCTACACCTTC
>many|TRBJ2-3|TRBD2|TRBV11-2
CASSLVAGGFLVADTQYF
TGTGCCAGCAGCTTAGTTGCGGGAGGGTTTTTGGTGGCAGATACGCAGTATTTT
>-|TRBJ1-1|-|TRBV11-2
CASSLRAMDTEAFF
TGTGCCAGCAGCTTAAGGGCTATGGACACTGAGGCTTTCTTT
>-|TRBJ1-1|-|TRBV7-9
CASSLDGYRNTEAFF
TGTGCCAGCAGCTTAGACGGCTATCGGAACACTGAAGCTTTCTTT
>many|TRBJ1-1|-|TRBV29-1
CSVEEGGRAF
TGCAGCGTTGAAGAGGGGGGCCGAGCCTTT
>few|TRBJ2-1|-|TRBV14
CASSHQGSPYNEQFF
TGTGCCAGCAGCCATCAGGGAAGTCCCTACAATGAGCAGTTCTTC
>once|TRBJ1-5|TRBD1|TRBV28
CASRGTGGFGQPQHF
TGTGCCAGTAGGGGGACAGGGGGGTTTGGTCAGCCCCAGCATTTT